One sample yielded the 8 T cell receptor beta chains listed below, sequenced in a study of graft-versus-host responses after intestinal transplantation. Both intraepithelial and lamina propria lymphocytes were released by processing graft tissue. Profiled with immunoSEQ multiplex PCR; TCRdb holds only in-frame clones, not every one. The data show approximately 15,000 clones, 75% to 90% seen once. Specimen: ileum tissue, collected approximately 97 days after intestinal transplant. These receptors were taken from a human patient who received an intestinal transplant, so some T cells may come from the graft donor.

The V call is TRBV7-9, the J call TRBJ2-1; no clear D. V was cut by 7 bases and J by 12 bases, with 28 bases left in between. Per germline, CDR1 SEHNR and CDR2 FQNEAQ (reference sequence). The CDR3 extends over 16 amino acids. CDR3 DNA sequence: TGTGCCAGCACCTCATCTTGGGAAACGGTCCTCCAGGTGCAGTTCTTC. Translated: CASTSSWETVLQVQFF.

V gene TRBV6-1 combines with J gene TRBJ2-7; the D gene is possibly TRBD1 (6 bases). The V gene lost 5 bases and the J gene lost 5 bases, with 13 bases spanning the gap. Looked up from germline, CDR1 is MNHNS and CDR2 is SASEGT. The CDR3 runs 13 residues. The CDR3 sequence is CASSHRAGDEQYF. CDR3 sequence (DNA): TGTGCCAGCAGTCACAGGGCTGGGGACGAGCAGTACTTC.

The gene calls are TRBV4-2 and TRBJ1-2; 8 bases are shared with TRBD1. V lost 6 bases and J lost 3; bases outside the gene matches: 12. The CDR3 runs 16 residues. Germline values: CDR1 LGHNA, CDR2 YNFKEQ. The CDR3 region is CASSLSPPGGYYGYTF. CDR3 coding DNA: TGTGCCAGCAGTCTCTCCCCACCAGGGGGCTACTATGGCTACACCTTC.

The V and J genes are TRBV4-3 and TRBJ2-1; 10 bases map to TRBD2. Germline CDR1 is LGHNA and CDR2 is YSLEER. Germline trimming cut 0 bases from V and 10 bases from J; bases unmatched to any gene: 6. CDR3 length: 15 residues. CDR3 sequence (DNA): TGCGCCAGCAGCCAAGATACGAGCGGGAGGGTAGAGCAGTTCTTC. It encodes CASSQDTSGRVEQFF.

This clone was seen only once. The chain uses TRBV9 and TRBJ2-1; 10 bases fit TRBD2. Unmatched junction bases numbered 6, after V lost 0 bases and J lost 15 bases. The CDR3 extends over 13 amino acids. Germline V gene lookup returns CDR1 SGDLS and CDR2 YYNGEE. The CDR3 DNA is TGTGCCAGCAGCGTAGATCTAGCGGGAGTCACGTTCTTC. This codes for CASSVDLAGVTFF.

The CDR3 DNA is TGTGCCAGCAGTTCCACTAGCGGGACCTACAATGAGCAGTTCTTC. Protein: CASSSTSGTYNEQFF. The chain combines TRBV6-1 with TRBJ2-1; 10 bases fit TRBD2. The CDR3 length is 15 residues. The junction had 3 bases not matched to a gene; V was cut back by 5 bases and J by 2 bases. Looked up from germline, CDR1 is MNHNS and CDR2 is SASEGT.

V and J are TRBV30 and TRBJ1-3; D not certain. V lost 0 bases, J lost 4 bases, and 16 bases lay in between. The CDR3 is 16 residues long. Germline loops: CDR1 GTSNPN, CDR2 SVGIG (reference sequence). The CDR3 sequence: CAWSVPERRFGNTIYF. CDR3 DNA: TGTGCCTGGAGTGTACCGGAACGGAGGTTCGGAAACACCATATATTTT. The full variable domain, completed using reference TRBV30 and TRBJ1-3, is SQTIHQWPATLVQPVGSPLSLECTVEGTSNPNLYWYRQAAGRGLQLLFYSVGIGQISSEVPQNLSASRPQDRQFILSSKKLLLSDSGFYLCAWSVPERRFGNTIYFGEGSWLTVV.

The CDR3 DNA reads as TGTGCCAGCAGCTTCCGGGACAGGGTGTCGTCCGGGGAGCTGTTTTTT. Translated, it gives CASSFRDRVSSGELFF. The rearrangement links TRBV5-6 to TRBJ2-2; 9 bases agree with TRBD1. The CDR3 loop spans 16 amino acids. Per germline, CDR1 SGHDT and CDR2 YYEEEE. Losses at the gene ends were 2 bases for V and 6 bases for J; bases not matched to a gene: 8.